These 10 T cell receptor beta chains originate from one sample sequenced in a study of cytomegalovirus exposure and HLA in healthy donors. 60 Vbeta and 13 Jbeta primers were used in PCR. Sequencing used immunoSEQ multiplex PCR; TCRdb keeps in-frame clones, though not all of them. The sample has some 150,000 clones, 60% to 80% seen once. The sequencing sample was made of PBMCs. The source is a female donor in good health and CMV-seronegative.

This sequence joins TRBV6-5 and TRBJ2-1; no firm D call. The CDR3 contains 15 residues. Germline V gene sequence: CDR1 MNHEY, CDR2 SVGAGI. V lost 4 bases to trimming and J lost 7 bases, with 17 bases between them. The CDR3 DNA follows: TGTGCCAGCAGTTCCCCTAATCTAGTCCGGAATGAGCAGTTCTTC. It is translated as CASSSPNLVRNEQFF.

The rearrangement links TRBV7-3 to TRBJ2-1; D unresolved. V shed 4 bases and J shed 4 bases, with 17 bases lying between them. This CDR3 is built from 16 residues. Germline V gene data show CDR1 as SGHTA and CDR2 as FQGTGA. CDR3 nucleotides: TGTGCCAGCAGCTACTACACCAGCCGAGCATACAATGAGCAGTTCTTC. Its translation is CASSYYTSRAYNEQFF.

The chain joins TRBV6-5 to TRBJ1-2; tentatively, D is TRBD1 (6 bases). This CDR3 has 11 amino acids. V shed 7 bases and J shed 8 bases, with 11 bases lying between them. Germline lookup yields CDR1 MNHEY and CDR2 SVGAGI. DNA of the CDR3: TGTGCCAGCACCAGGGGACGCGGCTACACCTTC. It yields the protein CASTRGRGYTF.

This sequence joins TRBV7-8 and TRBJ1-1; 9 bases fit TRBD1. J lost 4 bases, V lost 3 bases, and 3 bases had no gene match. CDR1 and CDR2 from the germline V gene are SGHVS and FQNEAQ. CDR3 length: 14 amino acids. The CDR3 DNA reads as TGTGCCAGCAGCTTGGACAGGGGACGCACTGAAGCTTTCTTT. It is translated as CASSLDRGRTEAFF.

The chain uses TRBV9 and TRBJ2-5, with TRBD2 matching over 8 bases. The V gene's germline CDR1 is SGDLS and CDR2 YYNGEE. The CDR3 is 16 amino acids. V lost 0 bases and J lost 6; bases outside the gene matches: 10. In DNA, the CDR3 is TGTGCCAGCAGCGTAGGTTTTGCGGGAGGTGGGAAGACCCAGTACTTC. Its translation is CASSVGFAGGGKTQYF.

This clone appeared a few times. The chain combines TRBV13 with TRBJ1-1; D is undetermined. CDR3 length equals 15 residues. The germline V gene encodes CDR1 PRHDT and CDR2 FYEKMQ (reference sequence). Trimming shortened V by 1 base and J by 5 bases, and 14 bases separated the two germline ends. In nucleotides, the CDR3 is TGTGCCAGCAGCTTAGATCCAGGTGGAAAGACTGAAGCTTTCTTT. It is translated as CASSLDPGGKTEAFF.

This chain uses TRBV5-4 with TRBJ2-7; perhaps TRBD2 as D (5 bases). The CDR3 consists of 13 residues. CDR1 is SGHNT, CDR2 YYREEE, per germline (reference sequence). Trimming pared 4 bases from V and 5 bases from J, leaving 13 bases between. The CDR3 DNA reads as TGTGCCAGCAGCCACTCCGAGGGTAACGAGCAGTACTTC. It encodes CASSHSEGNEQYF.

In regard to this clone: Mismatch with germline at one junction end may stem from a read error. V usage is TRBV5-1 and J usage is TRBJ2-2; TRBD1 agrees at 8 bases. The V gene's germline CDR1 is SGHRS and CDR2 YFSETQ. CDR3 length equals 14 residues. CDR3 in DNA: TGCGCCAGCAGCTCATACAGGGGGGACGGGGAGCCGTTTTTT. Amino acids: CASSSYRGDGEPFF.

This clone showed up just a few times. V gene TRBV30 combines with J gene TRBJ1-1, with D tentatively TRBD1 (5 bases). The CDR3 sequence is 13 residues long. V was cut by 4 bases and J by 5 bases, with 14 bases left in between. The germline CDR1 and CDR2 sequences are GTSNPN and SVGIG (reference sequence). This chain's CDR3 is CAWKGQVGTEAFF. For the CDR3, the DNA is TGTGCCTGGAAGGGGCAGGTAGGAACTGAAGCTTTCTTT. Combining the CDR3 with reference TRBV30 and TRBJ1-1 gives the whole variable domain SQTIHQWPATLVQPVGSPLSLECTVEGTSNPNLYWYRQAAGRGLQLLFYSVGIGQISSEVPQNLSASRPQDRQFILSSKKLLLSDSGFYLCAWKGQVGTEAFFGQGTRLTVV.

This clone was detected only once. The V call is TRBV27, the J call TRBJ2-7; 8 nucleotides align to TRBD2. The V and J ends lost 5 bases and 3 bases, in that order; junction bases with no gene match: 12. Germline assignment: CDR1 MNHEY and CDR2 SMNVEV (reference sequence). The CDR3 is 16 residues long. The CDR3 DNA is TGTGCCAGCAGTATCCGGGGGGGAGAAGGGGGCTACGAGCAGTACTTC. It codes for CASSIRGGEGGYEQYF.